This is a list of T cell receptor beta chains from one sample in a study of post-analysis software for immune sequencing data. TCRdb re-called the PCR reads with MiXCR, one entry per CDR3 protein. Among about 820,000 distinct CDR3 sequences listed, roughly 58% were seen once. The specimen was blood. These receptors were obtained from a girl aged 10 to 17 with multiple sclerosis. Both conserved end residues are part of each CDR3. The order of the fields is J gene, clone size, D gene, V gene, CDR3 protein, CDR3 DNA. A D gene is named only where the DNA matches it firmly. Where a row states a size, it is once, few, many or the class of an expanded clone; other rows omit it.

j_gene: TRBJ2-7; abundance: .; d_gene: TRBD2; v_gene: TRBV4-2; CDR3aa: CASSQGDYPYEQYF; CDR3nt: TGTGCCAGCAGCCAAGGGGACTACCCTTACGAGCAGTACTTC
j_gene: TRBJ2-1; abundance: .; d_gene: TRBD2; v_gene: TRBV7-3; CDR3aa: CASSLWAPGLAAEGSYNEQFF; CDR3nt: TGTGCCAGCAGCTTATGGGCCCCGGGACTAGCCGCTGAGGGCTCCTACAATGAGCAGTTCTTC
j_gene: TRBJ1-1; abundance: .; d_gene: TRBD1; v_gene: TRBV5-1; CDR3aa: CASGLGVKGTAEAFF; CDR3nt: TGCGCCAGCGGACTCGGGGTAAAAGGGACAGCTGAAGCTTTCTTT
j_gene: TRBJ1-3; abundance: .; d_gene: TRBD1; v_gene: TRBV19; CDR3aa: CASGNRGGNTIYF; CDR3nt: TGTGCCAGCGGCAACAGGGGTGGAAACACCATATATTTT
j_gene: TRBJ2-4; abundance: many; d_gene: TRBD1; v_gene: TRBV7-6; CDR3aa: CASSRQGQWDIQYF; CDR3nt: TGTGCCAGCAGCCGCCAGGGACAGTGGGACATTCAGTACTTC
j_gene: TRBJ2-7; abundance: few; d_gene: TRBD2; v_gene: TRBV2; CDR3aa: CASSEIAGVKNEQYF; CDR3nt: TGTGCCAGCAGTGAAATCGCGGGAGTGAAGAACGAGCAGTACTTC
j_gene: TRBJ2-3; abundance: .; d_gene: TRBD2; v_gene: TRBV10-3; CDR3aa: CAISDRLAGVSTDTQYF; CDR3nt: TGTGCCATCAGTGACAGGCTAGCGGGAGTCAGCACAGATACGCAGTATTTT
j_gene: TRBJ1-6; abundance: few; d_gene: .; v_gene: TRBV7-9; CDR3aa: CASSPGPPTKGSPLHF; CDR3nt: TGTGCCAGCAGCCCCGGGCCGCCCACGAAGGGTTCACCCCTCCACTTT
j_gene: TRBJ2-7; abundance: .; d_gene: .; v_gene: TRBV18; CDR3aa: CASSPPLGGTYEQYF; CDR3nt: TGTGCCAGCTCACCGCCCTTGGGGGGAACCTACGAGCAGTACTTC
j_gene: TRBJ2-1; abundance: .; d_gene: .; v_gene: TRBV11-2; CDR3aa: CASSLVRSGLGGENEQFF; CDR3nt: TGTGCCAGCAGCTTAGTAAGATCGGGACTGGGGGGTGAGAATGAGCAGTTCTTC
j_gene: TRBJ2-5; abundance: .; d_gene: TRBD1; v_gene: TRBV7-9; CDR3aa: CASSPWTGEETQYF; CDR3nt: TGTGCCAGCAGCCCCTGGACAGGGGAAGAGACCCAGTACTTC
j_gene: TRBJ2-3; abundance: few; d_gene: .; v_gene: TRBV4-1; CDR3aa: CASSQDPSGSTDTQYF; CDR3nt: TGCGCCAGCAGCCAAGATCCCAGCGGGAGCACAGATACGCAGTATTTT
j_gene: TRBJ2-6; abundance: .; d_gene: .; v_gene: TRBV12-3/TRBV12-4; CDR3aa: CATSSVGRAGANVLTF; CDR3nt: TGTGCCACTTCGTCGGTCGGGCGGGCTGGGGCCAACGTCCTGACTTTC
j_gene: TRBJ1-5; abundance: .; d_gene: TRBD1; v_gene: TRBV12-3/TRBV12-4; CDR3aa: CASNLGTVNQPQHF; CDR3nt: TGTGCCAGCAACTTGGGGACAGTCAATCAGCCCCAGCATTTT
j_gene: TRBJ2-5; abundance: .; d_gene: .; v_gene: TRBV29-1; CDR3aa: CSAGQSGASETQYF; CDR3nt: TGCAGCGCTGGTCAATCGGGGGCCTCAGAGACCCAGTACTTC
j_gene: TRBJ2-5; abundance: .; d_gene: TRBD2; v_gene: TRBV29-1; CDR3aa: CSATSGGAKKETQYF; CDR3nt: TGCAGCGCTACTAGCGGGGGGGCTAAAAAAGAGACCCAGTACTTC
j_gene: TRBJ2-1; abundance: .; d_gene: .; v_gene: TRBV12-3/TRBV12-4; CDR3aa: CASSLTRNYNEQFF; CDR3nt: TGTGCCAGCAGCCTCACTAGGAACTACAATGAGCAGTTCTTC
j_gene: TRBJ2-3; abundance: few; d_gene: TRBD2; v_gene: TRBV5-1; CDR3aa: CASSLARAGPTSGRTDTQYF; CDR3nt: TGCGCCAGCAGCTTGGCGCGGGCCGGACCGACTAGCGGACGCACAGATACGCAGTATTTT
j_gene: TRBJ2-7; abundance: .; d_gene: TRBD1; v_gene: TRBV3-1; CDR3aa: CASSLQGAAGEQYF; CDR3nt: TGTGCCAGCAGCCTCCAGGGGGCTGCTGGCGAGCAGTACTTC
j_gene: TRBJ1-2; abundance: once; d_gene: .; v_gene: TRBV2; CDR3aa: CASSEAPARGYTF; CDR3nt: TGTGCCAGCAGTGAAGCCCCCGCTCGCGGCTACACCTTC
j_gene: TRBJ2-7; abundance: .; d_gene: .; v_gene: TRBV12-3/TRBV12-4; CDR3aa: CASSLSTYNEQYF; CDR3nt: TGTGCCAGCAGTTTAAGCACCTACAATGAGCAGTACTTC
j_gene: TRBJ2-7; abundance: .; d_gene: TRBD2; v_gene: TRBV15; CDR3aa: CATSRVGGSNLVYEQYF; CDR3nt: TGTGCCACCAGCAGAGTTGGCGGGAGTAATCTAGTCTACGAGCAGTACTTC
j_gene: TRBJ2-1; abundance: .; d_gene: .; v_gene: TRBV20-1; CDR3aa: CSAEEGPYNEQFF; CDR3nt: TGCAGTGCTGAGGAGGGCCCCTACAATGAGCAGTTCTTC
j_gene: TRBJ1-6; abundance: .; d_gene: .; v_gene: TRBV20-1; CDR3aa: CSATRIHTSSYNSPLHF; CDR3nt: TGCAGTGCTACCCGCATACACACAAGCTCCTATAATTCACCCCTCCACTTT
j_gene: TRBJ2-5; abundance: .; d_gene: .; v_gene: TRBV7-6; CDR3aa: CASSLVRVGSKETQYF; CDR3nt: TGTGCCAGCAGCTTAGTCAGGGTCGGGAGTAAAGAGACCCAGTACTTC
j_gene: TRBJ2-7; abundance: .; d_gene: .; v_gene: TRBV29-1; CDR3aa: CSAAGRISYEQYF; CDR3nt: TGCAGCGCCGCGGGAAGGATTTCCTACGAGCAGTACTTC